These 9 T cell receptor beta chains were sequenced from one sample in a study of neurological immune-mediated disorders. TCRdb re-called the 5' RACE reads through MiXCR, storing one row per CDR3 protein. The sample holds about 79,000 distinct CDR3 sequences, 14% seen once. The sample consisted of PBMCs. These receptors came from a woman aged 50 to 60 in good health.

This clonotype was observed many times. The chain recombines TRBV5-1 with TRBJ2-5; D is unresolved. The germline V and J ends were trimmed by 0 bases and 5 bases, with 8 bases remaining between them. The CDR3 has 13 amino acids. CDR1 SGHRS and CDR2 YFSETQ come from the germline V gene. The CDR3 nucleotides are TGCGCCAGCAGCTTGGCCGGTACGGAGACCCAGTACTTC. This codes for CASSLAGTETQYF.

In its sample, this clonotype was seen many times. The V call is TRBV29-1, the J call TRBJ1-5; D not certain. Germline V gene sequence: CDR1 SQVTM, CDR2 ANQGSEA. The CDR3 runs 14 residues. V lost 4 bases to trimming and J lost 5 bases, with 15 bases between them. Written as DNA, the CDR3 is TGCAGCGTTGCGTTACAGCCAGGCGATCAGCCCCAGCATTTT. Translation gives CSVALQPGDQPQHF.

Turning to this clonotype: Germline and junction disagree at one end, which may indicate a read error. The chain has TRBV11-2 and TRBJ2-1, with 13 bases identical to TRBD2. The germline V gene has CDR1 SGHAT and CDR2 FQNNGV. This CDR3 contains 15 residues. DNA of the CDR3: TGTGTCAGCAGCCCTACTAGCGGGGGGGCCTATGAGCAGTTCTTC. Protein sequence: CVSSPTSGGAYEQFF. The full variable domain, its missing parts supplied by reference TRBV11-2 and TRBJ2-1, is EAGVAQSPRYKIIEKRQSVAFWCNPISGHATLYWYQQILGQGPKLLIQFQNNGVVDDSQLPKDRFSAERLKGVDSTLKIQPAKLEDSAVYLCVSSPTSGGAYEQFFGPGTRLTVL.

This clonotype was seen at least ten times. The chain couples TRBV28 to TRBJ1-5; D gene unclear. The CDR3 is 17 residues long. CDR1 is MDHEN, CDR2 SYDVKM, per germline. V lost 2 bases to trimming and J lost 0 bases, with 14 bases between them. The CDR3 sequence is CASSLTGYGDSNQPQHF. DNA of the CDR3: TGTGCCAGCAGTTTAACGGGGTATGGAGATAGCAATCAGCCCCAGCATTTT.

This clonotype was observed many times. The V and J genes are TRBV7-8 and TRBJ1-5; TRBD1 might be the D (6 bases). The V end was cut by 2 bases, the J end by 3 bases, with 14 bases between. The CDR3 runs to 16 residues. Germline CDR1 and CDR2: SGHVS and FQNEAQ. For the CDR3, the DNA is TGTGCCAGCAGCTTATGGTACAGGGCTAACAATCAGCCCCAGCATTTT. This codes for CASSLWYRANNQPQHF. Full variable domain (remainder filled in from reference TRBV7-8 and TRBJ1-5): GAGVSQSPRYKVAKRGQDVALRCDPISGHVSLFWYQQALGQGPEFLTYFQNEAQLDKSGLPSDRFFAERPEGSVSTLKIQRTQQEDSAVYLCASSLWYRANNQPQHFGDGTRLSIL.

This clonotype was counted many times. The chain employs TRBV24-1 and TRBJ1-5, with 10 bases aligning to TRBD1. Trimming cost V 2 bases and J 3 bases; bases outside gene matches: 3. The germline CDR1 and CDR2 sequences are KGHDR and SFDVKD. The CDR3 has 16 amino acids. The DNA of the CDR3 is TGTGCCACCAGTGATTCCGGGACAGGGGCCAATCAGCCCCAGCATTTT. Amino acids: CATSDSGTGANQPQHF.

In regard to this clonotype: A read error is possible here, since a much larger clone lies one base away. The rearrangement joins TRBV7-2 to TRBJ2-5; D might be TRBD1 or TRBD2, each matching 6 bases. The germline V gene has CDR1 SGHTA and CDR2 FQGNSA. The CDR3 is made up of 12 amino acids. The V gene lost 5 bases and the J gene lost 6 bases, with 10 bases spanning the gap. This chain's CDR3 is CASSVGGKTQYF. Here the CDR3 DNA reads TGTGCCAGCAGCGTGGGGGGCAAGACCCAGTACTTC.

V is TRBV7-2 and J is TRBJ2-1, with 9 bases fitting TRBD1. This CDR3 contains 16 residues. V was pared by 5 bases and J by 7 bases, with 12 bases of the junction left unmatched. Germline-derived CDR1 and CDR2 are SGHTA and FQGNSA. CDR3 residues: CASSPRGTGKSNEQFF. The DNA for the CDR3 is TGTGCCAGCAGCCCTAGGGGGACAGGGAAAAGTAATGAGCAGTTCTTC.

This chain uses TRBV7-2 with TRBJ1-1; D is undetermined. The CDR3 has 12 residues. Germline CDR1 is SGHTA and CDR2 is FQGNSA. V was cut by 5 bases and J by 12 bases, with 16 bases left in between. DNA of the CDR3: TGTGCCAGCAGCGTAAGGGCAGGAGTCACTTTCTTT. This translates into CASSVRAGVTFF.